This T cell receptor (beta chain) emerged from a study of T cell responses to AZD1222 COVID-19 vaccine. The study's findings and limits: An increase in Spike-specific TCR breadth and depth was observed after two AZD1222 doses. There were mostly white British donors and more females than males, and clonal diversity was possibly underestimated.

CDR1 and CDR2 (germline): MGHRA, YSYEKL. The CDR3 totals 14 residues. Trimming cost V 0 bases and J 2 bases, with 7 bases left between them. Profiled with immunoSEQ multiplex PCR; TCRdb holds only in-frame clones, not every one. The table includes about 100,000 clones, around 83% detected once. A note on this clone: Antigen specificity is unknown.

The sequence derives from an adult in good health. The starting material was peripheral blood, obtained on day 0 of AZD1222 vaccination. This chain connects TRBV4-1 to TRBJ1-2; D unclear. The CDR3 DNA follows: TGCGCCAGCAGCCAAGAGTTGGGGAACTATGGCTACACCTTC. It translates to CASSQELGNYGYTF.